The rows below give T cell receptor beta chains drawn from one sample of a study of cytotoxic CD8 clonotypes in ibrutinib-treated CLL. Clones were read by immunoSEQ multiplex PCR, and TCRdb kept only the in-frame ones, dropping some. The table lists about 330,000 clones, about 64% of them singletons. The material was PBMCs, obtained after 36 months of ibrutinib treatment. Source of these receptors: a human donor with chronic lymphocytic leukemia. CDR3s include the opening cysteine and the closing phenylalanine or tryptophan. The D gene is left open where the match is weak. Clone size appears in some rows only: once, few, many, or a class for an expanded clone.

J: TRBJ2-7; size: -; V: TRBV4-1; D: -; DNA: TGTGCCAGCAGCCAAGAGATGGGAAAAAGCTCCTACGAGCAGTACTTC; CDR3: CASSQEMGKSSYEQYF
J: TRBJ1-2; size: -; V: TRBV25-1; D: -; DNA: TGTGCCAGCAGTGAGTACAGGGCTAACTATGGCTACACCTTC; CDR3: CASSEYRANYGYTF
J: TRBJ2-5; size: few; V: TRBV9; D: -; DNA: TGTGCCAGCAGCGTAGACGTACGGCAGACCCAGTACTTC; CDR3: CASSVDVRQTQYF
J: TRBJ2-7; size: -; V: TRBV28; D: TRBD2; DNA: TGTGCCAGCAGTTTGGGGACTAGCATCGAGCAGTACTTC; CDR3: CASSLGTSIEQYF
J: TRBJ2-5; size: few; V: TRBV10-3; D: TRBD2; DNA: TGTGCCATCCTAGCGGGGGAGACCCAGTACTTC; CDR3: CAILAGETQYF
J: TRBJ2-7; size: -; V: TRBV27; D: -; DNA: TGTGCCAGCAGAGGGGACTCTTCCTACGAGCAGTACTTC; CDR3: CASRGDSSYEQYF
J: TRBJ1-2; size: few; V: TRBV27; D: TRBD1; DNA: TGTGCCAGCAGTTTATGGGGACAGGGGGACTATGGCTACACCTTC; CDR3: CASSLWGQGDYGYTF
J: TRBJ2-5; size: -; V: TRBV2; D: TRBD2; DNA: TGTGCCAGCAGTGAAGCGGTTGGCGGGGGCCAAGAGACCCAGTACTTC; CDR3: CASSEAVGGGQETQYF
J: TRBJ2-2; size: -; V: TRBV18; D: TRBD2; DNA: TGTGCCAGCTCACCACGCGGGGGGAACACCGGGGAGCTGTTTTTT; CDR3: CASSPRGGNTGELFF
J: TRBJ1-5; size: -; V: TRBV27; D: TRBD1; DNA: TGTGCCAGCAGTCTCAGGGGGGAAGGTCAGCCCCAGCATTTT; CDR3: CASSLRGEGQPQHF
J: TRBJ2-3; size: -; V: TRBV7-3; D: -; DNA: TGTGCCAGCAGCTTAATTGGCGGGAATAGGGGAGATACGCAGTATTTT; CDR3: CASSLIGGNRGDTQYF
J: TRBJ2-5; size: -; V: TRBV29-1; D: TRBD1; DNA: TGCAGCGCTCAGACAGGGGCGGTAGAGACCCAGTACTTC; CDR3: CSAQTGAVETQYF